The T cell receptor beta chain described here comes from a study of blood T cell repertoires in COVID-19. The overall study: The United States, Italy and Spain supplied acute and convalescent COVID-19 samples. The analysed material was cDNA or gDNA that came from T cells, B-cell-depleted T cells, or PBMCs.

The repertoire was sequenced with immunoSEQ multiplex PCR; TCRdb's copy has only in-frame clones and lacks some. The table lists 130,000 or so clones, approximately 84% of them singletons. CDR3 length: 20 residues. The V gene's germline CDR1 is LGHDT and CDR2 YNNKEL (reference sequence). V shed 2 bases, J shed 3 bases, and the junction held 20 bases outside the gene matches. Specimen: peripheral blood. The chain couples TRBV3-1 (or the pseudogene TRBV3-2) to TRBJ2-7; TRBD2 matches 9 bases. This receptor was taken from a woman of 80 years or more with acute or convalescent COVID-19. CDR3 residues: CASSQTGGGGSRGRGYEQYF. Written as DNA, the CDR3 is TGTGCCAGCAGCCAAACGGGGGGTGGTGGGTCGCGCGGGAGGGGCTACGAGCAGTACTTC.